This T cell receptor (beta chain) was documented in a study of blood T cell repertoires in COVID-19. Participants were aged about 18 to 89 years, lived in over 20 US areas, and enrolled virtually. Some clones are missing from TCRdb's copy, which holds only in-frame ones; the method was immunoSEQ multiplex PCR. The sample lists approximately 270,000 clones; 70% to 90% were seen once. CDR1 and CDR2 from the germline V gene are MGHDK and SYGVNS. The CDR3 spans 15 residues. Trimming at V came to 2 bases and at J to 5 bases, leaving 5 bases not matched to a gene. The specimen was PBMCs or T cells enriched from blood (not recorded which). This clonotype originated in a woman aged 25 to 39 with acute COVID-19. The rearrangement links TRBV25-1 to TRBJ1-4; TRBD1 aligns across 7 bases. Here the CDR3 DNA reads TGTGCCAGCAGTGAAGGGGACAGCAGAAATGAAAAACTGTTTTTT. This gives the protein CASSEGDSRNEKLFF.